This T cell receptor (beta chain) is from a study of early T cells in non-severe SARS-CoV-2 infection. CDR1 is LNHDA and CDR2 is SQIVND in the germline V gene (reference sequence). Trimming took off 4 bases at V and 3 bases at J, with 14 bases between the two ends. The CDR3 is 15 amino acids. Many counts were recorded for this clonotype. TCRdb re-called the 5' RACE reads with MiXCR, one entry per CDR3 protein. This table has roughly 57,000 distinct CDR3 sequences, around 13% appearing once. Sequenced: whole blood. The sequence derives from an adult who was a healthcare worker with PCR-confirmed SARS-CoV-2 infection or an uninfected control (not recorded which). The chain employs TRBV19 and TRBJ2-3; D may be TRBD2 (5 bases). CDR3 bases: TGTGCCAGTAGTAGGGAAGCGGTTGGAACAGATACGCAGTATTTT. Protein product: CASSREAVGTDTQYF.